The rows below give T cell receptor beta chains drawn from one sample of a study of blood T cell repertoires in COVID-19. Here immunoSEQ multiplex PCR was the method, and the copy in TCRdb shows in-frame clones only, minus some. This table holds 250,000 to 300,000 clones, over 75% found once. The sequencing sample was made of peripheral blood. The receptors here all came from a woman in her seventies with acute or convalescent COVID-19. Each CDR3 is given with its conserved first and last residue. Fields, in order: V gene, clone size, J gene, D gene, CDR3 DNA, CDR3 protein. The D gene is left open where the match is weak. Some rows have no size entry. The others give once, few or many, or a class for an expanded clone.

v_gene: TRBV4-1
abundance: .
j_gene: TRBJ2-2
d_gene: TRBD2
CDR3nt: TGCGCCAGCAGCCAAGTCGGCCGGACTAGCGGGGGGCCCGGGGAGCTGTTTTTT
CDR3aa: CASSQVGRTSGGPGELFF

v_gene: TRBV4-1
abundance: .
j_gene: TRBJ2-3
d_gene: TRBD1
CDR3nt: TGCGCCAGCAGCCCCCGACAGGGAAACACAGATACGCAGTATTTT
CDR3aa: CASSPRQGNTDTQYF

v_gene: TRBV5-5
abundance: .
j_gene: TRBJ2-7
d_gene: TRBD1
CDR3nt: TGTGCCAGCAGCCGGACAGGGGTGGGCTACGAGCAGTACTTC
CDR3aa: CASSRTGVGYEQYF

v_gene: TRBV2
abundance: .
j_gene: TRBJ2-5
d_gene: .
CDR3nt: TGTGCCAGCAGTGCTTTGCTAGGCCAAGAGACCCAGTACTTC
CDR3aa: CASSALLGQETQYF

v_gene: TRBV9
abundance: .
j_gene: TRBJ2-1
d_gene: TRBD2
CDR3nt: TGTGCCAGCAGCGTAGATAGGGAGGGGTGGGAGCAGTTCTTC
CDR3aa: CASSVDREGWEQFF

v_gene: TRBV5-1
abundance: .
j_gene: TRBJ1-2
d_gene: .
CDR3nt: TGCGCCAGCAGCCTACCGTCAGGCTATGGCTACACCTTC
CDR3aa: CASSLPSGYGYTF

v_gene: TRBV9
abundance: .
j_gene: TRBJ1-1
d_gene: .
CDR3nt: TGTGCCAGCAGCCCCCCCTCCCTCACTGAAGCTTTCTTT
CDR3aa: CASSPPSLTEAFF

v_gene: TRBV5-4
abundance: once
j_gene: TRBJ2-5
d_gene: .
CDR3nt: TGTGCCAGCAGCTTTACCGACTCCCAAGAGACCCAGTACTTC
CDR3aa: CASSFTDSQETQYF

v_gene: TRBV7-8
abundance: .
j_gene: TRBJ2-3
d_gene: .
CDR3nt: TGTGCCAGCAGCCGACAGACATTCACAGATACGCAGTATTTT
CDR3aa: CASSRQTFTDTQYF

v_gene: TRBV5-4
abundance: .
j_gene: TRBJ1-2
d_gene: .
CDR3nt: TGTGCCAGCACCCCCGGCAGGGTTGGTCCCTATGGCTACACCTTC
CDR3aa: CASTPGRVGPYGYTF

v_gene: TRBV18
abundance: once
j_gene: TRBJ1-2
d_gene: .
CDR3nt: TGTGCCAGCTCACCACCGGAGAATCGTCTTGACTACACCTTC
CDR3aa: CASSPPENRLDYTF

v_gene: TRBV3-1/TRBV3-2
abundance: .
j_gene: TRBJ2-7
d_gene: .
CDR3nt: TGTGCCAGCAGCCGCGGGCTTCCTCTGGGGGGCGAGCAGTACTTC
CDR3aa: CASSRGLPLGGEQYF

v_gene: TRBV9
abundance: .
j_gene: TRBJ1-5
d_gene: TRBD1
CDR3nt: TGTGCCAGCAGCGGCACCGGGACAGGGGGTCAGCCCCAGCATTTT
CDR3aa: CASSGTGTGGQPQHF

v_gene: TRBV7-8
abundance: .
j_gene: TRBJ1-3
d_gene: TRBD1
CDR3nt: TGTGCCAGCAGCATGGGGGGACAGACCTCTGGAAACACCATATATTTT
CDR3aa: CASSMGGQTSGNTIYF

v_gene: TRBV5-1
abundance: .
j_gene: TRBJ2-1
d_gene: TRBD2
CDR3nt: TGCGCCAGCAGCTTCGTCACTAGCGGTCCCGGTGAGCAGTTCTTC
CDR3aa: CASSFVTSGPGEQFF

v_gene: TRBV6-5
abundance: .
j_gene: TRBJ1-2
d_gene: .
CDR3nt: TGTGCCAGCAGTTTAGACAGGTCCCCCTATGGCTACACCTTC
CDR3aa: CASSLDRSPYGYTF

v_gene: TRBV5-1
abundance: .
j_gene: TRBJ1-2
d_gene: TRBD1
CDR3nt: TGCGCCAGCAGCCTAGGGGACAGGGCGTACGGCTACACCTTC
CDR3aa: CASSLGDRAYGYTF

v_gene: TRBV14
abundance: once
j_gene: TRBJ1-4
d_gene: TRBD1
CDR3nt: TGTGCCAGCAGCCAAGGACAGGGCGCCATTGGGTCAACTAATGAAAAACTGTTTTTT
CDR3aa: CASSQGQGAIGSTNEKLFF

v_gene: TRBV3-1/TRBV3-2
abundance: .
j_gene: TRBJ1-1
d_gene: .
CDR3nt: TGTGCCAGCAGCCAAGTCGGAGGGATCGGAGCTTTCTTT
CDR3aa: CASSQVGGIGAFF

v_gene: TRBV5-1
abundance: .
j_gene: TRBJ1-2
d_gene: TRBD1
CDR3nt: TGCGCCAGCAGCCCCGGACAGGGGAATGGCTACACCTTC
CDR3aa: CASSPGQGNGYTF

v_gene: TRBV11-2
abundance: .
j_gene: TRBJ2-1
d_gene: .
CDR3nt: TGTGCCAGCAGTGGAGGCCGGGCGGGAAACAATGAGCAGTTCTTC
CDR3aa: CASSGGRAGNNEQFF

v_gene: TRBV6-5
abundance: .
j_gene: TRBJ1-1
d_gene: .
CDR3nt: TGTGCCAGCAGTTACACGTCGGCAGGTCTAACTGAAGCTTTCTTT
CDR3aa: CASSYTSAGLTEAFF

v_gene: TRBV5-4
abundance: once
j_gene: TRBJ2-5
d_gene: .
CDR3nt: TGTGCCAGCAGCTTCCGGGGGGCCCAAGAGACCCAGTACTTC
CDR3aa: CASSFRGAQETQYF

v_gene: TRBV7-9
abundance: .
j_gene: TRBJ2-1
d_gene: TRBD1
CDR3nt: TGTGCCAGCAGCTACTCGTGGACAGGGGGAAGGAATGAGCAGTTCTTC
CDR3aa: CASSYSWTGGRNEQFF

v_gene: TRBV9
abundance: .
j_gene: TRBJ2-1
d_gene: TRBD2
CDR3nt: TGTGCCAGCAGCCCCAGGACTAGCGGGGGATCTGAGCAGTTCTTC
CDR3aa: CASSPRTSGGSEQFF

v_gene: TRBV5-6
abundance: .
j_gene: TRBJ1-1
d_gene: .
CDR3nt: TGTGCCAGCAGCTTTAGACTTAACACTGAAGCTTTCTTT
CDR3aa: CASSFRLNTEAFF

v_gene: TRBV7-9
abundance: .
j_gene: TRBJ2-6
d_gene: .
CDR3nt: TGTGCCAGCAGCTTGAACAGGTTTAGGGCCCCTTTCCTGACTTTC
CDR3aa: CASSLNRFRAPFLTF

v_gene: TRBV6-5
abundance: few
j_gene: TRBJ1-4
d_gene: TRBD1
CDR3nt: TGTGCCGGGCAGGGACAGCAAAATGAAAAACTGTTTTTT
CDR3aa: CAGQGQQNEKLFF

v_gene: TRBV18
abundance: .
j_gene: TRBJ2-1
d_gene: TRBD2
CDR3nt: TGTGCCAGCTCACCAAGGCTAGCGGGGGGGTCCTACAATGAGCAGTTCTTC
CDR3aa: CASSPRLAGGSYNEQFF

v_gene: TRBV11-3
abundance: once
j_gene: TRBJ2-3
d_gene: TRBD2
CDR3nt: TGTGCCAGCAGCTTAGGACTAGCGGCCACAGATACGCAGTATTTT
CDR3aa: CASSLGLAATDTQYF

v_gene: TRBV5-1
abundance: .
j_gene: TRBJ1-1
d_gene: .
CDR3nt: TGCGCCAGCAGCTCGGGGTCGGTTAGGGACACTGAAGCTTTCTTT
CDR3aa: CASSSGSVRDTEAFF

v_gene: TRBV5-6
abundance: .
j_gene: TRBJ1-2
d_gene: .
CDR3nt: TGTGCCAGCAGCTTGGTTAGGGGGACGGCCGGCTACACCTTC
CDR3aa: CASSLVRGTAGYTF

v_gene: TRBV19
abundance: .
j_gene: TRBJ1-2
d_gene: .
CDR3nt: TGTGCCAGTAGTCCAAGACAGTCCACCTCGCCCTCTGGCTACACCTTC
CDR3aa: CASSPRQSTSPSGYTF

v_gene: TRBV5-8
abundance: .
j_gene: TRBJ1-2
d_gene: .
CDR3nt: TGTGCCAGCGCCGCCAGACTAGCTAACTATGGCTACACCTTC
CDR3aa: CASAARLANYGYTF

v_gene: TRBV6-5
abundance: .
j_gene: TRBJ1-1
d_gene: TRBD1
CDR3nt: TGTGCCAGCAGATCGACAGGGGCACGGACTGAAGCTTTCTTT
CDR3aa: CASRSTGARTEAFF

v_gene: TRBV7-9
abundance: .
j_gene: TRBJ2-5
d_gene: TRBD1
CDR3nt: TGTGCCAGCAGCTTAGGGACAGGGGGTCACCCGGAGACCCAGTACTTC
CDR3aa: CASSLGTGGHPETQYF

v_gene: TRBV19
abundance: .
j_gene: TRBJ1-2
d_gene: TRBD1
CDR3nt: TGTGCCAGTAGTCCCGGGACAGGGGTAAGTGGCTACACCTTC
CDR3aa: CASSPGTGVSGYTF

v_gene: TRBV2
abundance: .
j_gene: TRBJ2-5
d_gene: .
CDR3nt: TGTGCCAGCATCCGGGACACCCAAGAGACCCAGTACTTC
CDR3aa: CASIRDTQETQYF

v_gene: TRBV19
abundance: .
j_gene: TRBJ1-2
d_gene: .
CDR3nt: TGTGCCAGTAGCAAAGGGGCAGACCGTTATGGCTACACCTTC
CDR3aa: CASSKGADRYGYTF

v_gene: TRBV19
abundance: .
j_gene: TRBJ1-5
d_gene: .
CDR3nt: TGTGCCAGTAGTATAGAGGCCAGGGACTATAGCAATCAGCCCCAGCATTTT
CDR3aa: CASSIEARDYSNQPQHF

v_gene: TRBV7-9
abundance: .
j_gene: TRBJ2-7
d_gene: .
CDR3nt: TGTGCCAGCAGCCCAGCAGGGGATTGGTACGAGCAGTACTTC
CDR3aa: CASSPAGDWYEQYF

v_gene: TRBV3-1/TRBV3-2
abundance: .
j_gene: TRBJ1-2
d_gene: .
CDR3nt: TGTGCCAGCAGCCAACGGGGGGATCGGGGCTACACCTTC
CDR3aa: CASSQRGDRGYTF

v_gene: TRBV2
abundance: .
j_gene: TRBJ2-7
d_gene: .
CDR3nt: TGTGCCAGCAGTGTAACAGAGCAGTACTTC
CDR3aa: CASSVTEQYF

v_gene: TRBV5-1
abundance: .
j_gene: TRBJ2-5
d_gene: .
CDR3nt: TGCGCCAGCAGCTTGCTGGATACCACTCGGGGTTATCGGGAGACCCAGTACTTC
CDR3aa: CASSLLDTTRGYRETQYF

v_gene: TRBV5-1
abundance: .
j_gene: TRBJ1-2
d_gene: .
CDR3nt: TGCGCCAGCAGCCCCTATTTCGGGTCGGCACCGGAGGGCTACACCTTC
CDR3aa: CASSPYFGSAPEGYTF

v_gene: TRBV7-9
abundance: .
j_gene: TRBJ2-1
d_gene: .
CDR3nt: TGTGCCAGCAGCTTAGCGCAGGGACAACCCTACAATGAGCAGTTCTTC
CDR3aa: CASSLAQGQPYNEQFF

v_gene: TRBV10-3
abundance: .
j_gene: TRBJ2-1
d_gene: TRBD1
CDR3nt: TGTGCCATCAGCAGGGCCGTCGGGACAGGGGGTTACAATGAGCAGTTCTTC
CDR3aa: CAISRAVGTGGYNEQFF

v_gene: TRBV5-6
abundance: .
j_gene: TRBJ1-6
d_gene: .
CDR3nt: TGTGCCAGCAGCTTACGGACACGGGCGGCGAGCTCCTATAATTCACCCCTCCACTTT
CDR3aa: CASSLRTRAASSYNSPLHF

v_gene: TRBV3-1/TRBV3-2
abundance: .
j_gene: TRBJ2-3
d_gene: TRBD2
CDR3nt: TGTGCCAGCAGCCTTAGCGGGGGGGGAAACACAGATACGCAGTATTTT
CDR3aa: CASSLSGGGNTDTQYF

v_gene: TRBV28
abundance: .
j_gene: TRBJ1-3
d_gene: .
CDR3nt: TGTGCCAGCAGTTTATGGGGAGCCCGGGAACGAAACACCATATATTTT
CDR3aa: CASSLWGARERNTIYF

v_gene: TRBV6-1
abundance: few
j_gene: TRBJ1-2
d_gene: .
CDR3nt: TGTGCCAGCAGTGACGCGGCTCGCTATGGCTACACCTTC
CDR3aa: CASSDAARYGYTF

v_gene: TRBV9
abundance: .
j_gene: TRBJ1-1
d_gene: .
CDR3nt: TGTGCCAGCAGCGTAGGGGCATCGAACACTGAAGCTTTCTTT
CDR3aa: CASSVGASNTEAFF

v_gene: TRBV5-4
abundance: .
j_gene: TRBJ1-1
d_gene: .
CDR3nt: TGTGCCAGCAGCTTGTCCCCCCCGAGGGTTCGCACTGAAGCTTTCTTT
CDR3aa: CASSLSPPRVRTEAFF